What follows describes a single T cell receptor (beta chain). The CDR3 length is 14 residues. The germline gives CDR1 SGHRS, CDR2 YFSETQ. The ends lost 4 bases at V and 5 bases at J; junction bases unmatched: 5. Profiling relied on immunoSEQ multiplex PCR, and the TCRdb table lists in-frame clones only, not all of them. Found here are about 67,000 clones, around 84% of them singletons; the top ten hold over 2%. The record originates from a study of OX40 agonist ivuxolimab in advanced cancers. The TCR was taken from an adult with an advanced solid tumor such as melanoma, head and neck, liver or kidney cancer. The input for sequencing was CD4+ or CD8+ T cells sorted from blood, taken in a trial of the OX40 agonist ivuxolimab. V usage is TRBV5-1 and J usage is TRBJ2-4; 8 nucleotides align to TRBD1. CDR3 sequence: CASSQGAMENIQYF. The CDR3 DNA sequence: TGCGCCAGCAGCCAGGGGGCGATGGAAAACATTCAGTACTTC.